These T cell receptor beta chains were read from a single sample in a study of T cell responses to AZD1222 COVID-19 vaccine. TCRdb keeps only in-frame clones here, not all; method: immunoSEQ multiplex PCR. The sample lists 140,000 to 150,000 clones, 90% to 95% occurring once. Sequencing was performed on peripheral blood, taken after recovery from COVID-19. These receptors all stem from an adult who had recovered from COVID-19. Both conserved end residues are part of each CDR3. D genes are given only for firm matches. Part of the rows lack a size; the others show once, few, many or a class for expanded clones.

j_call: TRBJ1-1; v_call: TRBV30; clone_size: NA; d_call: NA; cdr3_aa: CAWSARQRQVTEAFF; cdr3_nt: TGTGCCTGGAGTGCCCGACAGCGTCAGGTCACTGAAGCTTTCTTT
j_call: TRBJ2-3; v_call: TRBV19; clone_size: NA; d_call: TRBD2; cdr3_aa: CASSPLGLAGGVDTQYF; cdr3_nt: TGTGCCAGTAGTCCATTGGGACTAGCGGGAGGAGTAGATACGCAGTATTTT
j_call: TRBJ2-1; v_call: TRBV4-1; clone_size: NA; d_call: NA; cdr3_aa: CASSQDGASSYNEQFF; cdr3_nt: TGCGCCAGCAGCCAAGATGGGGCGAGCTCCTACAATGAGCAGTTCTTC
j_call: TRBJ2-7; v_call: TRBV28; clone_size: NA; d_call: TRBD1; cdr3_aa: CASSLTGIDEQYF; cdr3_nt: TGTGCCAGCAGTTTGACAGGGATCGACGAGCAGTACTTC
j_call: TRBJ2-2; v_call: TRBV15; clone_size: NA; d_call: NA; cdr3_aa: CATSRDGGGELFF; cdr3_nt: TGTGCCACCAGCAGAGATGGGGGAGGGGAGCTGTTTTTT
j_call: TRBJ1-5; v_call: TRBV18; clone_size: NA; d_call: NA; cdr3_aa: CASSRDGPGSGGEQPQHF; cdr3_nt: TGTGCCAGCTCACGCGACGGTCCAGGTTCCGGCGGGGAACAGCCCCAGCATTTT
j_call: TRBJ1-5; v_call: TRBV7-6; clone_size: NA; d_call: NA; cdr3_aa: CASSPLEGEVGNQPQHF; cdr3_nt: TGTGCCAGCAGCCCCCTGGAAGGCGAAGTCGGCAATCAGCCCCAGCATTTT
j_call: TRBJ1-3; v_call: TRBV19; clone_size: NA; d_call: NA; cdr3_aa: CASSIRGGSGNTIYF; cdr3_nt: TGTGCCAGTAGTATCAGGGGCGGCTCTGGAAACACCATATATTTT
j_call: TRBJ2-2; v_call: TRBV5-1; clone_size: NA; d_call: NA; cdr3_aa: CASNHGSGGELFF; cdr3_nt: TGCGCCAGTAACCACGGGAGCGGCGGGGAGCTGTTTTTT
j_call: TRBJ2-5; v_call: TRBV28; clone_size: once; d_call: NA; cdr3_aa: CASSSLNPLRSGGGQETQYF; cdr3_nt: TGTGCCAGCAGTTCCCTTAATCCGCTGCGCTCAGGGGGGGGACAAGAGACCCAGTACTTC
j_call: TRBJ2-7; v_call: TRBV7-8; clone_size: once; d_call: NA; cdr3_aa: CASSLVVSSSYEQYF; cdr3_nt: TGTGCCAGCAGCTTAGTAGTCAGTAGCTCCTACGAGCAGTACTTC
j_call: TRBJ1-4; v_call: TRBV6-5; clone_size: NA; d_call: TRBD1; cdr3_aa: CASSTQGVREKLFF; cdr3_nt: TGTGCCAGCAGTACACAGGGGGTTCGTGAAAAACTGTTTTTT
j_call: TRBJ2-3; v_call: TRBV5-1; clone_size: once; d_call: TRBD2; cdr3_aa: CASSLAVAGGADTQYF; cdr3_nt: TGCGCCAGCAGCTTGGCCGTAGCGGGAGGGGCAGATACGCAGTATTTT
j_call: TRBJ2-7; v_call: TRBV7-9; clone_size: NA; d_call: TRBD2; cdr3_aa: CASSRTSGNNEQYF; cdr3_nt: TGTGCCAGCAGCCGGACTAGCGGGAACAACGAGCAGTACTTC
j_call: TRBJ1-1; v_call: TRBV19; clone_size: NA; d_call: TRBD1; cdr3_aa: CASSIEETGGTEAFF; cdr3_nt: TGTGCCAGTAGTATAGAGGAGACAGGGGGCACTGAAGCTTTCTTT
j_call: TRBJ2-7; v_call: TRBV28; clone_size: NA; d_call: NA; cdr3_aa: CASVGGIPYEQYF; cdr3_nt: TGTGCCAGCGTCGGCGGGATCCCGTACGAGCAGTACTTC
j_call: TRBJ2-1; v_call: TRBV28; clone_size: NA; d_call: TRBD1; cdr3_aa: CASSSRGTGFWNEQFF; cdr3_nt: TGTGCCAGCAGCTCCAGGGGGACAGGGTTTTGGAATGAGCAGTTCTTC
j_call: TRBJ2-4; v_call: TRBV2; clone_size: NA; d_call: TRBD1; cdr3_aa: CASRTQDRELAKNIQYF; cdr3_nt: TGTGCCAGCAGGACGCAGGACAGGGAACTAGCCAAAAACATTCAGTACTTC
j_call: TRBJ1-2; v_call: TRBV5-1; clone_size: NA; d_call: TRBD1; cdr3_aa: CASSFGTGGPYGYTF; cdr3_nt: TGCGCCAGCAGCTTTGGGACAGGGGGCCCCTATGGCTACACCTTC
j_call: TRBJ2-7; v_call: TRBV10-3; clone_size: NA; d_call: NA; cdr3_aa: CAISESGPYEQYF; cdr3_nt: TGTGCCATCAGTGAGTCAGGGCCCTACGAGCAGTACTTC
j_call: TRBJ1-2; v_call: TRBV6-1; clone_size: once; d_call: TRBD1; cdr3_aa: CASRRTGDNYGYTF; cdr3_nt: TGTGCCAGCAGGAGGACAGGGGATAACTATGGCTACACCTTC
j_call: TRBJ2-3; v_call: TRBV3-1/TRBV3-2; clone_size: NA; d_call: TRBD2; cdr3_aa: CASSQDKGYWREADTQYF; cdr3_nt: TGTGCCAGCAGCCAAGATAAAGGGTACTGGCGGGAGGCGGATACGCAGTATTTT
j_call: TRBJ2-1; v_call: TRBV19; clone_size: NA; d_call: NA; cdr3_aa: CATGHGNEQFF; cdr3_nt: TGTGCCACCGGACACGGCAATGAGCAGTTCTTC
j_call: TRBJ1-2; v_call: TRBV10-3; clone_size: NA; d_call: TRBD1; cdr3_aa: CAITEGQAYYGYTF; cdr3_nt: TGTGCCATCACCGAGGGACAGGCCTACTATGGCTACACCTTC
j_call: TRBJ1-2; v_call: TRBV3-1/TRBV3-2; clone_size: once; d_call: NA; cdr3_aa: CASSFGIYGYTF; cdr3_nt: TGTGCCAGCAGCTTCGGGATCTATGGCTACACCTTC
j_call: TRBJ1-1; v_call: TRBV7-3; clone_size: NA; d_call: NA; cdr3_aa: CASSLTQGSGTEAFF; cdr3_nt: TGTGCCAGCAGCTTAACGCAGGGGTCGGGCACTGAAGCTTTCTTT
j_call: TRBJ2-7; v_call: TRBV10-3; clone_size: NA; d_call: NA; cdr3_aa: CAISEFSNEQYF; cdr3_nt: TGTGCCATCAGTGAGTTCAGTAACGAGCAGTACTTC